This T cell receptor beta chain was sequenced during a study of cytomegalovirus exposure and HLA in healthy donors. As to this clone: What it binds is unknown.

This CDR3 comprises 14 residues. Germline CDR1 and CDR2: GTSNPN and SVGIG (reference sequence). Trimming pared 0 bases from V and 6 bases from J, leaving 15 bases between. Findings and limits, study-wide: The HLA-A and HLA-B alleles of most subjects were reportedly predicted accurately from TCR beta sequences. CMV serostatus alone was available as immune exposure information. Later work found most CMV-associated TCR beta chains apparently HLA-restricted.

The PCR used 60 Vbeta and 13 Jbeta primers. Produced via immunoSEQ multiplex PCR; TCRdb's table is partial and in-frame only. There are about 110,000 clones in the sample; roughly 80% occur only once, and roughly 6% lies in the top ten. This TCR was sampled from a man aged 30-40 years in good health and CMV-seropositive. The chain recombines TRBV30 with TRBJ2-7; D is perhaps TRBD2 (5 bases). The sequenced material came from PBMCs. CDR3 in amino acids: CAWSVGSGQFEQYF. The CDR3 bases are TGTGCCTGGAGTGTGGGCAGCGGCCAGTTCGAGCAGTACTTC.